The clone carrying this TCR beta chain is classed as medium-sized by frequency. Its antigen remains unidentified. The record originates from a study of CXCR3-negative and CXCR3-positive naive CD8 T cells. Study-level results: Similarly elevated diversity marked both naive subsets, with memory CD8+ cells showing far lower diversity. TRB CDR3s of CXCR3-positive naive cells were more hydrophobic than those of CXCR3-negative naive cells.

The CDR3 is made up of 16 amino acids. CDR1 and CDR2 (germline): SGHRS, YFSETQ. It was by 5' RACE with UMI labels that the TRB cDNA libraries were prepared. No DNA is given; TCRdb re-called the 5' RACE reads and lists each CDR3 protein once. Its listing shows about 9,100 distinct CDR3 sequences. This chain joins TRBV5-1 and TRBJ2-1; TCRdb names TRBD2, which stays unverified in the absence of DNA. The material sequenced was naive CXCR3- CD8+ T cells from blood. Subset indicated: CD45RO-CCR7+CD27+CD95- naive CD8+ T cells lacking CXCR3 (TNR3-). The clonotype originates from a human donor in good health. Some clones in this sample may be carry-over from other donors' samples. CDR3 sequence: CASSEKTSGRTDEQFF.